This T cell receptor beta chain was documented in a study of T cells in tuberculosis. At the level of the study: This South African cohort compared adolescents with or without latent tuberculosis against adults with active tuberculosis.

This CDR3 spans 17 amino acids. The germline gives CDR1 MGHRA, CDR2 YSYEKL. V was cut by 0 bases and J by 0 bases, with 9 bases left in between. Specified time point: new active TB diagnosis, blood taken before or within 7 days of starting treatment. Profiled with immunoSEQ multiplex PCR; TCRdb holds only in-frame clones, not every one. The data contain about 33,000 clones, roughly nine tenths of them singletons. J is TRBJ1-6 and V is TRBV4-1; possibly TRBD1 for D (5 bases). The sequencing used PBMCs, collected at tuberculosis diagnosis. This clonotype was sampled from an adult with tuberculosis. The CDR3: CASSQDKDSSYNSPLHF. The CDR3 nucleotides read TGCGCCAGCAGCCAAGATAAAGACAGCTCCTATAATTCACCCCTCCACTTT.